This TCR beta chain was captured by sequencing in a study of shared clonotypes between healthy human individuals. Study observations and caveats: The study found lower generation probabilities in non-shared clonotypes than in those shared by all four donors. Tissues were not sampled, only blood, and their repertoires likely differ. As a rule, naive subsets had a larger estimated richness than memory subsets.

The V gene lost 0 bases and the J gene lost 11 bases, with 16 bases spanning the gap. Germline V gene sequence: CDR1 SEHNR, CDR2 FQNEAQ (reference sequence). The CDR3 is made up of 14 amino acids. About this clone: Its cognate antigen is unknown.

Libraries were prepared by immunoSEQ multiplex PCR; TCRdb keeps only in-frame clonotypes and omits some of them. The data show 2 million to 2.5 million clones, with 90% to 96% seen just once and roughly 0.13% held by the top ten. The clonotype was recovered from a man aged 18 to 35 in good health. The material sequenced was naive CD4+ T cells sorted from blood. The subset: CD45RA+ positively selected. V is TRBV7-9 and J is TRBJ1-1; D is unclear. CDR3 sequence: CASSLAPSPLGAFF. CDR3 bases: TGTGCCAGCAGCTTAGCGCCATCGCCGCTTGGCGCTTTCTTT.